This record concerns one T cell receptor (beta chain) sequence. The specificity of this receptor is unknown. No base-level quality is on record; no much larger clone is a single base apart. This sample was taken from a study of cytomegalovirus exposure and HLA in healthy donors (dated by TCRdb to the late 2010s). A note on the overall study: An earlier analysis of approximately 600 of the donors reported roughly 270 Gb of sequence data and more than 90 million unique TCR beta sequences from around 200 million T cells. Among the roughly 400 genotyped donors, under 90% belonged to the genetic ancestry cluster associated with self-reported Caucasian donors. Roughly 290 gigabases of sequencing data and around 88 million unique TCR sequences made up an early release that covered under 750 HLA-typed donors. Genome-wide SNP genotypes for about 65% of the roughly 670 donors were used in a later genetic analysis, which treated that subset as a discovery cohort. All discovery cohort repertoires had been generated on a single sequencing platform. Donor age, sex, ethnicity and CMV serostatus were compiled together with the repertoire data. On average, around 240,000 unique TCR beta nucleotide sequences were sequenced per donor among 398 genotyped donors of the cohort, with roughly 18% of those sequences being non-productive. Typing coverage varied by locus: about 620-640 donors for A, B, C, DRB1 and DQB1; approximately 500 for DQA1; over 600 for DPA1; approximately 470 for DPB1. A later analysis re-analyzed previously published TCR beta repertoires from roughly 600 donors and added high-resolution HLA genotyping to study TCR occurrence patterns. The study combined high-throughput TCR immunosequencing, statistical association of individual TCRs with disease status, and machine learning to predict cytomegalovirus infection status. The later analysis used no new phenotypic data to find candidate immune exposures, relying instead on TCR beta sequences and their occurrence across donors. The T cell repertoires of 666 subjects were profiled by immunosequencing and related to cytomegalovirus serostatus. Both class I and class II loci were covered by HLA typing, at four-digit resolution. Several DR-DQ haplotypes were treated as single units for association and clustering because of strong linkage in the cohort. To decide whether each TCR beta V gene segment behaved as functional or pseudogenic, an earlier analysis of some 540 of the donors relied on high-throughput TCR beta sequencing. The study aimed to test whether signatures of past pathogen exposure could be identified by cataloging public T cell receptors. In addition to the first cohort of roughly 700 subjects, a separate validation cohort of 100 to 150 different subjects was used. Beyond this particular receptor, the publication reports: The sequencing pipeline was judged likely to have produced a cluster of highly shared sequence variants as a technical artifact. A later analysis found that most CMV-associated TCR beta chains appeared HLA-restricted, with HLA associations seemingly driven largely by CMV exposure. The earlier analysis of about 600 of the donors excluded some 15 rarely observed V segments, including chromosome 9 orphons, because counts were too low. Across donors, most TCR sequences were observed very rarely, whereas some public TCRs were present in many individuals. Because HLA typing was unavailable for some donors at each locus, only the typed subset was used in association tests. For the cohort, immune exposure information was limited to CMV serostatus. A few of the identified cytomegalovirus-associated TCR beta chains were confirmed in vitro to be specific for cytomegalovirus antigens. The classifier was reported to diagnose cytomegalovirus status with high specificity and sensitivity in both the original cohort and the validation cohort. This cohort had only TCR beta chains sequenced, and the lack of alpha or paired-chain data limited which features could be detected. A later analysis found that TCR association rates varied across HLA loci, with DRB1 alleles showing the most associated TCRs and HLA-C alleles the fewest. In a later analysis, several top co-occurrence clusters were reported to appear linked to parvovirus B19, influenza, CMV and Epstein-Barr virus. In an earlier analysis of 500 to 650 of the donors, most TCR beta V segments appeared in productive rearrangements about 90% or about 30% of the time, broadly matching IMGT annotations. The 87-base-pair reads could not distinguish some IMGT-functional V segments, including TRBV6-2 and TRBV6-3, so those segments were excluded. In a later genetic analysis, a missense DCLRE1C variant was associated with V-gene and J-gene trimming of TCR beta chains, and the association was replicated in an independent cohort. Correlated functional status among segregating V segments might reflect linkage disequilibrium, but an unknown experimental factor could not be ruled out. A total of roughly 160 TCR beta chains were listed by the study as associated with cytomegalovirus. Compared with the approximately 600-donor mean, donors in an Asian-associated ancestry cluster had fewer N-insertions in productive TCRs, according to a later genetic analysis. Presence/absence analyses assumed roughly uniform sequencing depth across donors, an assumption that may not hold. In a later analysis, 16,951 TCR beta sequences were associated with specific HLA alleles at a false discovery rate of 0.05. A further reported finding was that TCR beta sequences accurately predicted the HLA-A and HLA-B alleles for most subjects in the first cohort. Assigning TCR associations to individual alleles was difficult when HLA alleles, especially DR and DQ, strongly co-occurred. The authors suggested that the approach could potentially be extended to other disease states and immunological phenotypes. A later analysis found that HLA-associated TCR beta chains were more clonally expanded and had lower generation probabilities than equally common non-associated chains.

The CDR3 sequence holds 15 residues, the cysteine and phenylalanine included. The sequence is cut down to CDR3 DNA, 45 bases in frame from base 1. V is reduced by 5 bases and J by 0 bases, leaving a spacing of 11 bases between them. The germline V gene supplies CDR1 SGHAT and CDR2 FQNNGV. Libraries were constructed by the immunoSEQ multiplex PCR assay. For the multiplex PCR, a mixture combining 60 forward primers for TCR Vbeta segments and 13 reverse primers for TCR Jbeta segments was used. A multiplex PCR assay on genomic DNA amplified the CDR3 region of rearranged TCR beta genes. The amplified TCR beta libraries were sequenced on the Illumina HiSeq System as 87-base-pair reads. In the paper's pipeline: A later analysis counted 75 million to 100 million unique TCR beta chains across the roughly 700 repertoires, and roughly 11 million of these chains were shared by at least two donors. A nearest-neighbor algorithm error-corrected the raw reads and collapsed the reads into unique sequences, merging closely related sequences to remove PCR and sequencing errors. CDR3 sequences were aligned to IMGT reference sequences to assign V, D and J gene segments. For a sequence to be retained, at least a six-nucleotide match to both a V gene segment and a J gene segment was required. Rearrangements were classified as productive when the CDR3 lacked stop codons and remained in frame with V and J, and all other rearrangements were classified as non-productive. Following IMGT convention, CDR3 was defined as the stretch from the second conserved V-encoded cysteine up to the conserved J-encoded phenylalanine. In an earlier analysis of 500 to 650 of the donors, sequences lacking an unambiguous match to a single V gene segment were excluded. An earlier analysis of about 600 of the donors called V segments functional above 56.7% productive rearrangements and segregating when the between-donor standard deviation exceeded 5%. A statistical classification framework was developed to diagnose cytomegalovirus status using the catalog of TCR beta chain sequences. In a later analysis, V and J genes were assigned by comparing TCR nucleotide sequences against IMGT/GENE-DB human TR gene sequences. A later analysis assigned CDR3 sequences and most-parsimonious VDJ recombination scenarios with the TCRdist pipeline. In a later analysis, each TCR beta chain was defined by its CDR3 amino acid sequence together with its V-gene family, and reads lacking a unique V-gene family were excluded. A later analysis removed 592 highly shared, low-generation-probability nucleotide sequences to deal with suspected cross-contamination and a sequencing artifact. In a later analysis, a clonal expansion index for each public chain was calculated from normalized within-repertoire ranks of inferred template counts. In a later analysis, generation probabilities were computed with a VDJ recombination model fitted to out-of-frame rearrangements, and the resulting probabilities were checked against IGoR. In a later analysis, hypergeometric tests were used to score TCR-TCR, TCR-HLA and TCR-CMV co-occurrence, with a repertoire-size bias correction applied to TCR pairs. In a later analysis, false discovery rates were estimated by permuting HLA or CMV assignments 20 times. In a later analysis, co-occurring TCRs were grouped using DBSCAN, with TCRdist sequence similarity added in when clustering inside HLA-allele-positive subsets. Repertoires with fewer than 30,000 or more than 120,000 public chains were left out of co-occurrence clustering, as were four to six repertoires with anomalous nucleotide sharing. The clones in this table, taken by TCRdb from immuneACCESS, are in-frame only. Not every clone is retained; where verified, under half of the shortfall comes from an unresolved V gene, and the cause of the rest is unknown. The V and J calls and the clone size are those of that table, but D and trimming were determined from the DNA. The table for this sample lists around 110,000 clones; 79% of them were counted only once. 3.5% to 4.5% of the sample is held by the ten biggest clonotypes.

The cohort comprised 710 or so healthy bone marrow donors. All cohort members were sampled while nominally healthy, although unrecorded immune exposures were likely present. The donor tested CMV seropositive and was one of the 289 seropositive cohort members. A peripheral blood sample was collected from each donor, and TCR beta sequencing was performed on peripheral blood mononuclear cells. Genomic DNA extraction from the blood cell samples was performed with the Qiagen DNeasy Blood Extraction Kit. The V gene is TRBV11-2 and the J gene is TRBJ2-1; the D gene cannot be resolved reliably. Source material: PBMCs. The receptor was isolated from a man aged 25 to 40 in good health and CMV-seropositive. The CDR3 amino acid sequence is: CASSPLGSSYNEQFF. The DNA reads TGTGCCAGCAGCCCTCTTGGCTCCTCCTACAATGAGCAGTTCTTC.